The source of this TCR beta chain is a study of cytomegalovirus exposure and HLA in healthy donors. Primers included in the PCR were 60 Vbeta and 13 Jbeta primers. The repertoire was sequenced with immunoSEQ multiplex PCR; TCRdb's copy has only in-frame clones and lacks some. Among tens of thousands of clones, around 76% were seen once, and the ten largest hold approximately 1.5%. The receptor was derived from a man aged 35-49 years in good health and CMV-seronegative. Sequencing was performed on PBMCs.

The DNA for the CDR3 is TGTGCCAGCAGTGACCGTAGCGACACCGGGGAGCTGTTTTTT. This codes for CASSDRSDTGELFF. The chain uses TRBV25-1 and TRBJ2-2, with D maybe TRBD2 (5 bases). CDR1 is MGHDK and CDR2 is SYGVNS in the germline V gene. Trimming removed 3 bases from V and 3 bases from J, with 8 bases in between. CDR3 size: 14 residues.